Below, one T cell receptor (beta chain) is given with its context. This clone has only a few counts. No cognate antigen has been identified for it. Nothing much larger sits one base from this clone, and base qualities are not available. The sample's time point label is to be understood as: cycle 1 day 1 (C1D1), immediately before nivolumab initiation. Relapse after autologous stem cell transplantation had occurred in all trial patients, and cohorts A, B and C were distinguished by prior brentuximab vedotin exposure. A total of roughly 57 patients with relapsed/refractory classical Hodgkin lymphoma made up the trial cohort, and each patient's best overall response was complete response, partial response or progressive disease. Single-agent nivolumab was administered to trial patients in the multi-cohort phase II CheckMate 205 trial. An independent review committee assessed best overall response using the 2007 International Working Group response criteria. PBMCs from the trial were collected at three points: immediately before nivolumab initiation (C1D1), and during therapy at cycle 2 day 1 and cycle 4 day 1. Peripheral blood was collected in 8 mL Vacutainer Cell Preparation Tubes, from which PBMCs were isolated by centrifugation and then cryopreserved.

Genomic DNA was isolated using the Qiagen DNeasy kit from unsorted PBMCs as well as from negatively selected CD4+ and CD8+ fractions. TCR beta CDR3 regions were subjected to amplification by immunoSEQ multiplex PCR with primers that anneal to V and J segments. Amplification bias was minimized using a synthetic immune receptor repertoire, and residual bias was removed computationally after sequencing. Under the source paper's analysis protocol: Custom Python scripts were used to quantify repertoire diversity as the Shannon entropy index. Unsorted, CD4+ and CD8+ repertoires were analyzed separately, except in combined analyses where CD4+ and CD8+ sequences were merged in silico. Clonal expansion was defined as a frequency increase of at least 2-fold after treatment compared with C1D1, and clones undetected at baseline were assigned a pseudocount of 0.5. Clones with 0 or 1 copy at C1D1 were defined as singleton clones, while clones with 2 or more copies were defined as non-singleton clones. Clones expanded in unsorted samples were annotated as CD4+, CD8+ or unknown by matching protein sequences in sorted samples from the same patient. Diversity changes from C1D1 to C4D1 were tested in paired samples using Wilcoxon tests. In TCRdb, the immuneACCESS table is reduced to in-frame sequences with V and J assigned. These tables do not hold every clone; where another copy was compared, an unresolved V gene accounts for under half, and the others remain unexplained. V and J calls and clone size are as listed in that table; D and trimming were resolved from the DNA. The sample table shows approximately 80,000 clones, and under 90% are seen once. The ten most abundant clones make up less than 25% of the sample.

Germline trimming: 3 bases from V, 3 bases from J; junction bases outside gene matches: 14. Reading the germline V gene (reference sequence) gives CDR1 GTSNPN and CDR2 SVGIG. There are 16 amino acids in the CDR3, from cysteine to phenylalanine inclusive. Only the CDR3 DNA stays, 48 bases, in frame from base 1. This entry comes from a study of PD-1 blockade in classical Hodgkin lymphoma (dated by TCRdb to about 2020). About the study as a whole: Nivolumab dosing was 3 mg/kg intravenously every 2 weeks, continuing until either disease progression or unacceptable toxicity. A peripheral blood immune signature of response to PD-1 blockade in classical Hodgkin lymphoma was defined using TCR beta sequencing and CyTOF.

The investigation overall reported the following: Lower diversity was seen in patients whose nivolumab began less than 1 year after ASCT, and these patients were left out of later analyses so that immune reconstitution would not confound the results. Trial patients with a complete response had baseline diversity similar to that of newly diagnosed patients, while partial responders and progressors had significantly lower diversity. The study was restricted to a single clinical trial cohort, and the causes of repertoire differences, possibly disease activity or prior therapy, were left undefined. By C4D1, a significant rise was seen in CD4+ TCR diversity but not in CD8+ TCR diversity (p=0.0027 vs p=0.16), and the rise was most apparent among complete responders (p=0.02). Baseline TCR diversity was reported to be lower in newly diagnosed patients than in healthy donors and to be lower still in relapsed/refractory patients.

The sequence came from a human donor with classical Hodgkin lymphoma. The sequenced sample was peripheral blood mononuclear cells (PBMCs), obtained at baseline. This chain is built from TRBV30 and TRBJ2-7, with 7 bases aligning to TRBD2. CDR3 reads: CAWRPTALASNYEQYF. The DNA sequence follows: TGTGCCTGGAGACCGACCGCACTAGCGTCGAACTACGAGCAGTACTTC.